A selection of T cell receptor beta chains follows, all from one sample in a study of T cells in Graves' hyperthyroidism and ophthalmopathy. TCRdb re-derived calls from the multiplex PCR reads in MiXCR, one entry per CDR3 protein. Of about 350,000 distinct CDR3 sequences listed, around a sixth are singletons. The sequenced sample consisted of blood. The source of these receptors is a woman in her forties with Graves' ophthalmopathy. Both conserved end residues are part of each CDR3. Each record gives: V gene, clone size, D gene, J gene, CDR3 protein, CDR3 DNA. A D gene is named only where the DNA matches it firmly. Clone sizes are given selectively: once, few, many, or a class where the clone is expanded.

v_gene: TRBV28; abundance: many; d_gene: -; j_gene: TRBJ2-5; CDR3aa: CASSLIGREETQYF; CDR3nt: TGTGCCAGCAGTTTAATAGGACGAGAAGAGACCCAGTACTTC
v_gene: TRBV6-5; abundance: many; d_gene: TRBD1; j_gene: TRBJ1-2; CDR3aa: CASRGQNYGYTF; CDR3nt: TGTGCCAGCAGGGGACAGAACTATGGCTACACCTTC
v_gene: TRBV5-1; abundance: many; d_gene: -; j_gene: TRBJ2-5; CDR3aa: CASSSDPREGQETQYF; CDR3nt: TGCGCCAGCAGCTCCGATCCGCGGGAAGGCCAAGAGACCCAGTACTTC
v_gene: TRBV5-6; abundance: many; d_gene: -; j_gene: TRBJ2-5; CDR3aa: CASSYSRRTTKYF; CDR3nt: TGTGCCAGCAGCTACTCCCGGCGGACTACTAAGTACTTC
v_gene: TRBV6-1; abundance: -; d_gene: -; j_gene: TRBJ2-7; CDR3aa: CASSLNRQYEQYF; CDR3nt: TGTGCCAGCTCCCTAAACAGACAATACGAGCAGTACTTC
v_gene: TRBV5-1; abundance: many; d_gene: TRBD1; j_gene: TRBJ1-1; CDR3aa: CASSPGPDRGYMNTEAFF; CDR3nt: TGCGCCAGCAGCCCAGGGCCGGACAGGGGATACATGAACACTGAAGCTTTCTTT
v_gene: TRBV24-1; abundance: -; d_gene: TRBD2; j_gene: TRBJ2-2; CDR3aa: CATSDPGLAVAGELFF; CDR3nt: TGTGCCACCAGTGATCCCGGACTAGCGGTAGCCGGGGAGCTGTTTTTT
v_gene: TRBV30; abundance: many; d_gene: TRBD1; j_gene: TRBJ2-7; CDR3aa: CAWSQSGTGAYEQYF; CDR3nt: TGTGCCTGGAGTCAGTCCGGGACAGGGGCCTACGAGCAGTACTTC
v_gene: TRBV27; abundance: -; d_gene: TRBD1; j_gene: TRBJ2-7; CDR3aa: CASSLGTGQARVYEQYF; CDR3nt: TGTGCCAGCAGCCTGGGGACAGGACAGGCCCGGGTCTACGAGCAGTACTTC
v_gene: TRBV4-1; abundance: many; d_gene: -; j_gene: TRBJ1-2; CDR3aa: CASSQDESGYGYTF; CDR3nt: TGCGCCAGCAGCCAAGATGAGTCAGGTTATGGCTACACCTTC
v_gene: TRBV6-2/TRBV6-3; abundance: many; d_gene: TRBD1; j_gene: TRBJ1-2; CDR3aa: CASSYQGVNGYTF; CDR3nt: TGTGCCAGCAGTTACCAGGGGGTGAATGGCTACACCTTC
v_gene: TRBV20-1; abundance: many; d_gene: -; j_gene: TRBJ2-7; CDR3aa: CSARVDSSYEQYF; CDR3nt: TGCAGTGCTAGAGTGGACTCCTCCTACGAGCAGTACTTC
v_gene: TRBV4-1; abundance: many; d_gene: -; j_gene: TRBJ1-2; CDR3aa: CASSQDITTGGYTF; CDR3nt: TGCGCCAGCAGCCAAGATATTACCACAGGGGGCTACACCTTC
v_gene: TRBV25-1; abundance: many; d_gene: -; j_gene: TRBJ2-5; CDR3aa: CASSAKGGTQYF; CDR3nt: TGTGCCAGCAGTGCCAAGGGAGGGACCCAGTACTTC
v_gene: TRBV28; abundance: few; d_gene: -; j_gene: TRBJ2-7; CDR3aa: CAISGRSYEQYF; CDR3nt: TGTGCCATAAGTGGTCGATCCTACGAGCAGTACTTC
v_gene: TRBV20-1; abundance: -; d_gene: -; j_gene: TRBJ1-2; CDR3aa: CSASLPANYGYTF; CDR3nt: TGCAGTGCTAGTCTCCCAGCTAACTATGGCTACACCTTC
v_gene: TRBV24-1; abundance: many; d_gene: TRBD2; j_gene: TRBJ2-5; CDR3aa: CATSDGGGARETQYF; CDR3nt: TGTGCCACCAGTGATGGGGGAGGGGCACGAGAGACCCAGTACTTC
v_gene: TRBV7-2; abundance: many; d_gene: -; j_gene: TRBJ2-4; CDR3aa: CASSLINSRNIQYF; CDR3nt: TGTGCCAGCAGCTTAATTAACAGTAGGAACATTCAGTACTTC
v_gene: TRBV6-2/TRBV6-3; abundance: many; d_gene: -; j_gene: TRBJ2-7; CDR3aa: CASSYSSGTEYFHEQYF; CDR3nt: TGTGCCAGCAGTTACTCGTCAGGGACCGAATACTTCCACGAGCAGTACTTC
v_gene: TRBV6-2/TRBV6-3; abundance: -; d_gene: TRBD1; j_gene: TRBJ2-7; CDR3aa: CASSYRGRNEQYF; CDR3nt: TGTGCCAGCAGTTACAGGGGGCGGAACGAGCAGTACTTC
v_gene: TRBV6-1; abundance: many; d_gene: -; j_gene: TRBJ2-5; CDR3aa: CASSPGTRGETQYF; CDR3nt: TGTGCCAGCAGTCCCGGGACCCGCGGAGAGACCCAGTACTTC
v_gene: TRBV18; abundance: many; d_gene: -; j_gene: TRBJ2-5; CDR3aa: CASSPTGREQETQYF; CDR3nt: TGTGCCAGCTCACCGACTGGCAGGGAGCAAGAGACCCAGTACTTC
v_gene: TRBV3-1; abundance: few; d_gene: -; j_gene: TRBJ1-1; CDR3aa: CASSPSNRDTEAFF; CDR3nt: TGTGCCAGCAGCCCTTCGAACAGGGACACTGAAGCTTTCTTT
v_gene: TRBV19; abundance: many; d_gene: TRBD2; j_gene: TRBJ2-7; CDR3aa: CASNNPTSDTEQYF; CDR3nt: TGTGCCAGTAACAACCCAACTAGCGATACCGAGCAGTACTTC
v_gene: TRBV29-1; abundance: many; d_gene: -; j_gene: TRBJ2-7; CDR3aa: CSVRVADYEQYF; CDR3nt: TGCAGCGTTAGGGTAGCGGACTACGAGCAGTACTTC
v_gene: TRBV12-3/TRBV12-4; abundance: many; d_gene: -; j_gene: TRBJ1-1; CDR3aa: CASSWAYNLNTEAFF; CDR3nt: TGTGCCAGCAGTTGGGCGTATAACCTAAACACTGAAGCTTTCTTT
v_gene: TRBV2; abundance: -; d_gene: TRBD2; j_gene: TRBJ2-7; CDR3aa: CASSDISGSTHEQYF; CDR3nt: TGTGCCAGCAGTGATATTAGCGGGAGTACCCACGAGCAGTACTTC
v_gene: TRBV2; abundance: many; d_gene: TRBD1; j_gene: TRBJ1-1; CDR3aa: CASSGDSGTEAFF; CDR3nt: TGTGCCAGCAGTGGGGACAGCGGCACTGAAGCTTTCTTT
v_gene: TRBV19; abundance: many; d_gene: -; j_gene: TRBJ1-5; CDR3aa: CASSIDDRSAQHF; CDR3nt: TGTGCCAGTAGTATAGATGACAGGTCAGCCCAGCATTTT